Shown below are 11 T cell receptor beta chains from a single sample sequenced in a study of cytomegalovirus exposure and HLA in healthy donors. Profiled with immunoSEQ multiplex PCR; TCRdb holds only in-frame clones, not every one. The repertoire holds roughly 240,000 clones, with around nine tenths as singletons. Material for sequencing was PBMCs. These receptors were taken from a man aged 18-30 years in good health and CMV-seronegative.

This chain connects TRBV5-5 to TRBJ1-1, with a tentative D call TRBD1 (5 bases). This CDR3 is built from 15 residues. Germline CDR1 is SGHKS and CDR2 is YYEKEE (reference sequence). Trimming left V 0 bases short and J 7 bases short, with 16 bases between. CDR3 DNA: TGTGCCAGCAGCTTGGTCGGGAGGCAGGGCGGTGAAGCTTTCTTT. Amino acids: CASSLVGRQGGEAFF.

The V call is TRBV10-3, the J call TRBJ1-4; tentative D call: TRBD1 (6 bases). The V gene lost 2 bases and the J gene lost 11 bases, with 24 bases spanning the gap. CDR1 is ENHRY, CDR2 SYGVKD, per germline. This CDR3 region has 17 residues. For the CDR3, the DNA is TGTGCCATCAGTGAGACAGGGCATTCCGGGGCCCGCGGGAAACTGTTTTTT. Translating gives CAISETGHSGARGKLFF.

This sequence joins TRBV7-2 and TRBJ2-5, with 7 bases aligning to TRBD1. CDR3 length: 16 residues. CDR1 is SGHTA and CDR2 is FQGNSA in the germline V gene. V lost 0 bases to trimming and J lost 6 bases; unmatched junction nucleotides: 10. This CDR3 reads CASSLARDSPGKTQYF. CDR3 DNA: TGTGCCAGCAGCTTAGCGAGGGACAGCCCCGGAAAGACCCAGTACTTC.

The chain couples TRBV28 to TRBJ2-3; D is perhaps TRBD1 (6 bases). Between the trimmed V and J ends, which lost 6 bases and 2 bases, there was a span of 9 bases. This CDR3 is built from 13 residues. Germline CDR1 MDHEN, CDR2 SYDVKM. The CDR3 coding sequence is TGTGCCAGCAGGGACAGTACCACAGATACGCAGTATTTT. Translation: CASRDSTTDTQYF.

CDR3 DNA: TGTGCCATCAGTGATGAGGGTGTTGGGGAAGGCTACACCTTC. It codes for CAISDEGVGEGYTF. V usage is TRBV10-3 and J usage is TRBJ1-2; D is unclear. CDR1 ENHRY and CDR2 SYGVKD come from the germline V gene. The V end lost 3 bases, the J end lost 8 bases, and 16 bases lay between the germline ends. The length of the CDR3 is 14 residues.

V is TRBV5-6 and J is TRBJ1-1; a possible D gene is TRBD1 (5 bases). V was trimmed by 1 base and J by 10 bases, leaving 17 bases between them. This CDR3 region has 14 residues. Germline V CDR1 and CDR2: SGHDT, YYEEEE. CDR3 in DNA: TGTGCCAGCAGCTTGCCGTTAGGGACGGGGGTAGCTTTCTTT. Protein sequence: CASSLPLGTGVAFF.

CDR3 protein: CASWETGGIYEQYF. In DNA form, the CDR3 reads TGTGCCAGCTGGGAGACAGGGGGCATCTACGAGCAGTACTTC. The chain has TRBV27 and TRBJ2-7; 10 bases agree with TRBD1. This CDR3 spans 14 amino acids. Trimming removed 8 bases from V and 3 bases from J; junction bases left unmatched: 7. The germline V gene encodes CDR1 MNHEY and CDR2 SMNVEV (reference sequence).

J is TRBJ2-6 and V is TRBV9, with a possible D match to TRBD1 (6 bases). The CDR3 is 16 residues long. Germline CDR1 is SGDLS and CDR2 is YYNGEE. Trimming took off 4 bases at V and 3 bases at J, with 14 bases between the two ends. CDR3 bases: TGTGCCAGCAGCCCACAGGGAAGTAATGGGGCCAACGTCCTGACTTTC. Translation: CASSPQGSNGANVLTF.

The V and J genes are TRBV27 and TRBJ1-1, with D hard to call. The CDR3 consists of 15 residues. Germline values: CDR1 MNHEY, CDR2 SMNVEV (reference sequence). Trimming took 4 bases from V and 5 from J, leaving 17 bases between them. The chain's CDR3 is CASSYLLGEHTEAFF. CDR3 DNA sequence: TGTGCCAGCAGTTATCTCTTAGGAGAGCATACTGAAGCTTTCTTT.

This clone showed up just a few times. The rearrangement uses TRBV2 and TRBJ1-4; D gene uncertain. V lost 4 bases and J lost 3, with 12 bases in between. The CDR3 has 15 residues. From germline, CDR1 is SNHLY and CDR2 FYNNEI. CDR3 region: CASSAGGIANEKLFF. The CDR3 nucleotides read TGTGCCAGCAGTGCGGGAGGTATCGCTAATGAAAAACTGTTTTTT.

This chain links TRBV6-5 with TRBJ1-5, with D possibly matching TRBD1 (6 bases). This CDR3 spans 15 amino acids. CDR1 is MNHEY and CDR2 is SVGAGI in the germline V gene. Trimming took off 4 bases at V and 3 bases at J, with 13 bases between the two ends. CDR3 loop: CASSSDRLDNQPQHF. The CDR3 region has the DNA TGTGCCAGCAGTTCCGACAGGTTGGACAATCAGCCCCAGCATTTT.